A selection of T cell receptor beta chains follows, all from one sample in a study of response to subunit inactivated influenza vaccine. TCRdb reprocessed the RT-PCR reads with MiXCR, giving one entry per CDR3 protein. The table lists roughly 790,000 distinct CDR3 sequences, around 20% of them singletons. The sample was PBMCs from blood, taken around 5 days after vaccination. These receptors were taken from a man in his fifties or sixties who received an inactivated influenza vaccine. Each CDR3 is given with its conserved first and last residue. The D gene is left open where the match is weak. Clone size is stated in some rows and not others, as once, few, many or a class when expanded.

abundance: .; v_gene: TRBV11-2; j_gene: TRBJ1-2; d_gene: .; CDR3aa: CASSAEGDGYTF; CDR3nt: TGTGCCAGCAGCGCCGAAGGGGATGGCTACACCTTC
abundance: .; v_gene: TRBV5-1; j_gene: TRBJ2-2; d_gene: .; CDR3aa: CASTWGANTGELFF; CDR3nt: TGCGCCAGCACGTGGGGTGCGAACACCGGGGAGCTGTTTTTT
abundance: .; v_gene: TRBV20-1; j_gene: TRBJ1-5; d_gene: .; CDR3aa: CSAPTGRTLYSNQPQHF; CDR3nt: TGCAGTGCCCCCACGGGCCGGACGTTGTATAGCAATCAGCCCCAGCATTTT
abundance: many; v_gene: TRBV7-2; j_gene: TRBJ1-5; d_gene: .; CDR3aa: CASSLRPGVAQPQHF; CDR3nt: TGTGCCAGCAGCTTACGGCCGGGGGTCGCTCAGCCCCAGCATTTT
abundance: few; v_gene: TRBV5-1; j_gene: TRBJ1-5; d_gene: TRBD1; CDR3aa: CASSLRTGEGFSNQPQHF; CDR3nt: TGCGCCAGCAGCTTGAGGACAGGGGAGGGCTTTAGCAATCAGCCCCAGCATTTT
abundance: once; v_gene: TRBV4-3; j_gene: TRBJ1-1; d_gene: .; CDR3aa: CASSQDITVNTEAFF; CDR3nt: TGCGCCAGCAGCCAAGATATAACAGTGAACACTGAAGCTTTCTTT
abundance: few; v_gene: TRBV7-2; j_gene: TRBJ2-3; d_gene: .; CDR3aa: CASSLSGAATDTQYF; CDR3nt: TGTGCCAGCAGCCTTTCAGGGGCTGCCACAGATACGCAGTATTTT
abundance: few; v_gene: TRBV12-3/TRBV12-4; j_gene: TRBJ2-7; d_gene: .; CDR3aa: CASSLESLWEQYF; CDR3nt: TGTGCCAGCAGTTTAGAGTCACTTTGGGAGCAGTACTTC
abundance: .; v_gene: TRBV27; j_gene: TRBJ2-5; d_gene: TRBD2; CDR3aa: CASSPISTSGGEETQYF; CDR3nt: TGTGCCAGCAGCCCTATATCGACTAGCGGGGGGGAAGAGACCCAGTACTTC
abundance: .; v_gene: TRBV5-1; j_gene: TRBJ2-5; d_gene: .; CDR3aa: CASSLAQEETQYF; CDR3nt: TGCGCCAGCAGCTTGGCACAAGAAGAGACCCAGTACTTC
abundance: .; v_gene: TRBV5-1; j_gene: TRBJ2-3; d_gene: TRBD2; CDR3aa: CASSPGGGAYTDTQYF; CDR3nt: TGCGCCAGCAGCCCAGGCGGGGGGGCATACACAGATACGCAGTATTTT
abundance: few; v_gene: TRBV10-3; j_gene: TRBJ2-7; d_gene: TRBD1; CDR3aa: CAISGTGVTYEQYF; CDR3nt: TGTGCCATCAGTGGAACAGGGGTTACCTACGAGCAGTACTTC
abundance: few; v_gene: TRBV7-9; j_gene: TRBJ2-1; d_gene: TRBD2; CDR3aa: CASSFVGTSGYNEQFF; CDR3nt: TGTGCCAGCAGCTTTGTCGGGACTAGCGGCTACAATGAGCAGTTCTTC
abundance: .; v_gene: TRBV4-3; j_gene: TRBJ1-5; d_gene: .; CDR3aa: CASSQDTGGSQPQHF; CDR3nt: TGCGCCAGCAGCCAAGACACTGGAGGGAGTCAGCCCCAGCATTTT
abundance: many; v_gene: TRBV29-1; j_gene: TRBJ2-5; d_gene: .; CDR3aa: CSVAGANVERTQYF; CDR3nt: TGCAGCGTTGCCGGGGCCAACGTAGAAAGGACCCAGTACTTC
abundance: .; v_gene: TRBV11-2; j_gene: TRBJ2-2; d_gene: .; CDR3aa: CASSLWGRGRHTGELFF; CDR3nt: TGTGCCAGCAGCTTATGGGGCCGCGGGCGACACACCGGGGAGCTGTTTTTT
abundance: .; v_gene: TRBV3-1; j_gene: TRBJ1-1; d_gene: .; CDR3aa: CASSQEGSTEAFF; CDR3nt: TGTGCCAGCAGCCAAGAAGGGAGCACTGAAGCTTTCTTT
abundance: few; v_gene: TRBV4-2; j_gene: TRBJ1-6; d_gene: TRBD1; CDR3aa: CASSQERDSYSPLHF; CDR3nt: TGTGCCAGCAGCCAAGAAAGGGACAGCTATTCACCCCTCCACTTT
abundance: few; v_gene: TRBV15; j_gene: TRBJ2-7; d_gene: TRBD2; CDR3aa: CATSLPGLAYEQYF; CDR3nt: TGTGCCACCAGCTTGCCGGGACTAGCTTACGAGCAGTACTTC
abundance: few; v_gene: TRBV10-2; j_gene: TRBJ2-7; d_gene: .; CDR3aa: CASSEFVREQYF; CDR3nt: TGCGCCAGCAGTGAATTCGTCCGGGAGCAGTACTTC
abundance: .; v_gene: TRBV5-1; j_gene: TRBJ2-2; d_gene: .; CDR3aa: CASRSGGDGELFF; CDR3nt: TGCGCCAGCAGATCTGGGGGCGACGGGGAGCTGTTTTTT
abundance: few; v_gene: TRBV20-1; j_gene: TRBJ2-2; d_gene: TRBD2; CDR3aa: CSAQATSGVVTGELFF; CDR3nt: TGCAGTGCCCAAGCCACTAGCGGGGTTGTGACCGGGGAGCTGTTTTTT
abundance: few; v_gene: TRBV5-1; j_gene: TRBJ2-7; d_gene: .; CDR3aa: CASSPSTGTYEQYF; CDR3nt: TGCGCCAGCAGCCCTAGTACAGGTACCTACGAGCAGTACTTC
abundance: few; v_gene: TRBV29-1; j_gene: TRBJ1-1; d_gene: .; CDR3aa: CSVGEWGTEAFF; CDR3nt: TGCAGCGTTGGGGAGTGGGGGACTGAAGCTTTCTTT
abundance: few; v_gene: TRBV7-2; j_gene: TRBJ2-7; d_gene: .; CDR3aa: CASGGGGGLEQYF; CDR3nt: TGTGCCAGCGGCGGTGGGGGGGGGCTCGAGCAGTACTTC
abundance: many; v_gene: TRBV20-1; j_gene: TRBJ1-2; d_gene: TRBD1; CDR3aa: CSGGTGGYTF; CDR3nt: TGCAGTGGAGGGACAGGCGGCTACACCTTC
abundance: .; v_gene: TRBV7-2; j_gene: TRBJ2-7; d_gene: .; CDR3aa: CASSSWQVDYEQYF; CDR3nt: TGTGCCAGCAGCTCGTGGCAGGTGGACTACGAGCAGTACTTC
abundance: .; v_gene: TRBV11-2; j_gene: TRBJ1-2; d_gene: .; CDR3aa: CASSPSATGSYNYGYTF; CDR3nt: TGTGCCAGCAGCCCCTCTGCCACAGGGAGTTATAACTATGGCTACACCTTC
abundance: .; v_gene: TRBV28; j_gene: TRBJ2-7; d_gene: TRBD2; CDR3aa: CASSPRDYLVYEQYF; CDR3nt: TGTGCCAGCAGTCCGAGGGACTACTTAGTTTACGAGCAGTACTTC
abundance: few; v_gene: TRBV5-1; j_gene: TRBJ1-5; d_gene: TRBD1; CDR3aa: CASSLTGAPQQPQHF; CDR3nt: TGCGCCAGCAGCCTTACAGGGGCCCCGCAACAGCCCCAGCATTTT
abundance: many; v_gene: TRBV7-2; j_gene: TRBJ1-5; d_gene: .; CDR3aa: CASSLERQPQHF; CDR3nt: TGTGCCAGCAGCTTAGAACGGCAGCCCCAGCATTTT
abundance: few; v_gene: TRBV29-1; j_gene: TRBJ2-3; d_gene: .; CDR3aa: CSVGMGVGTDTQYF; CDR3nt: TGCAGCGTGGGGATGGGGGTCGGAACAGATACGCAGTATTTT
abundance: few; v_gene: TRBV4-3; j_gene: TRBJ2-1; d_gene: TRBD2; CDR3aa: CASSHEASGRYNEQFF; CDR3nt: TGCGCCAGCAGCCACGAGGCTAGCGGGAGGTACAATGAGCAGTTCTTC
abundance: .; v_gene: TRBV5-1; j_gene: TRBJ2-1; d_gene: TRBD2; CDR3aa: CASSLGSGGAGAPFF; CDR3nt: TGCGCCAGCAGCTTGGGCTCGGGGGGAGCGGGAGCCCCGTTCTTC
abundance: .; v_gene: TRBV10-3; j_gene: TRBJ2-1; d_gene: .; CDR3aa: CAISADRANEQFF; CDR3nt: TGTGCCATCAGCGCAGATAGGGCCAATGAGCAGTTCTTC
abundance: .; v_gene: TRBV20-1; j_gene: TRBJ2-7; d_gene: TRBD2; CDR3aa: CSAPRGLAGEQYF; CDR3nt: TGCAGTGCTCCCCGTGGCCTAGCGGGAGAGCAGTACTTC
abundance: .; v_gene: TRBV7-2; j_gene: TRBJ2-5; d_gene: .; CDR3aa: CASSLGGLYQETQYF; CDR3nt: TGTGCCAGCAGCTTAGGGGGGCTCTACCAAGAGACCCAGTACTTC
abundance: few; v_gene: TRBV7-8; j_gene: TRBJ2-3; d_gene: TRBD2; CDR3aa: CASSLVLAESTDTQYF; CDR3nt: TGTGCCAGCAGCTTAGTTCTAGCGGAGAGCACAGATACGCAGTATTTT
abundance: .; v_gene: TRBV11-2; j_gene: TRBJ2-1; d_gene: .; CDR3aa: CASSRQLTGKTYNEQFF; CDR3nt: TGTGCCAGCAGCCGGCAATTAACAGGGAAAACCTACAATGAGCAGTTCTTC
abundance: few; v_gene: TRBV10-2; j_gene: TRBJ2-1; d_gene: TRBD2; CDR3aa: CASSEGLARIDEQFF; CDR3nt: TGCGCCAGCAGTGAAGGACTAGCGCGTATTGATGAGCAGTTCTTC
abundance: .; v_gene: TRBV20-1; j_gene: TRBJ2-1; d_gene: TRBD2; CDR3aa: CSARTSGGRTNEQFF; CDR3nt: TGCAGTGCTAGAACAAGCGGGGGCAGGACCAATGAGCAGTTCTTC
abundance: few; v_gene: TRBV4-2; j_gene: TRBJ2-1; d_gene: TRBD2; CDR3aa: CASSQVRGSEAEQFF; CDR3nt: TGTGCCAGCAGCCAGGTTCGCGGGAGCGAGGCTGAGCAGTTCTTC
abundance: .; v_gene: TRBV11-2; j_gene: TRBJ2-1; d_gene: TRBD1; CDR3aa: CASSLDHGQGVEQFF; CDR3nt: TGTGCCAGCAGCTTAGATCACGGACAGGGGGTTGAGCAGTTCTTC
abundance: few; v_gene: TRBV20-1; j_gene: TRBJ2-3; d_gene: TRBD2; CDR3aa: CSARDGTRITDTQYF; CDR3nt: TGCAGTGCTAGAGATGGGACTAGAATCACAGATACGCAGTATTTT
abundance: .; v_gene: TRBV4-3; j_gene: TRBJ2-3; d_gene: TRBD1; CDR3aa: CASSQDRTGDPGTDTQYF; CDR3nt: TGCGCCAGCAGCCAAGATCGGACAGGGGATCCGGGCACAGATACGCAGTATTTT
abundance: few; v_gene: TRBV5-1; j_gene: TRBJ1-5; d_gene: TRBD1; CDR3aa: CASSPGTAAQPQHF; CDR3nt: TGCGCCAGCAGCCCAGGGACAGCAGCTCAGCCCCAGCATTTT